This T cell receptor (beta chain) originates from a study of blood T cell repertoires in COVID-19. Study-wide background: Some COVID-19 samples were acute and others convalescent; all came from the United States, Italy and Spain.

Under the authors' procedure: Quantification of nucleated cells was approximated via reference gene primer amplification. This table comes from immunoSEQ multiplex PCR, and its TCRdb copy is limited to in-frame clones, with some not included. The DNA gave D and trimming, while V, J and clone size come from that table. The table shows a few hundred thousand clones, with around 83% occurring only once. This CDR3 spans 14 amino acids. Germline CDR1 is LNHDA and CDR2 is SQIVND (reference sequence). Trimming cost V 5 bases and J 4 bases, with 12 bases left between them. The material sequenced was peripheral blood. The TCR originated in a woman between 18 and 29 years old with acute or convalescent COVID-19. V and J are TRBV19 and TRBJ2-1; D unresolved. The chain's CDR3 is CASSYRKPYNEQFF. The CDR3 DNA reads TGTGCCAGTAGTTACAGAAAGCCGTACAATGAGCAGTTCTTC.